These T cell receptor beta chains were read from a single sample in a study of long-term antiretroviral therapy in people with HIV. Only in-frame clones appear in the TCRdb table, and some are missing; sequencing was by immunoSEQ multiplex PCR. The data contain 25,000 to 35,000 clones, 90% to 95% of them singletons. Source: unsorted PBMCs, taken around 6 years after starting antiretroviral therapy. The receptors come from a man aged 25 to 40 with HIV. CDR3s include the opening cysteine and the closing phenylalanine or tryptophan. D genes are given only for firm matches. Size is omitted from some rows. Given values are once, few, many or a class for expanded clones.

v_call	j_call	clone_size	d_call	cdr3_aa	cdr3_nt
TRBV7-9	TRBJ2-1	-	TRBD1	CASISDRASYNEQFF	TGTGCCAGCATATCAGACAGGGCCTCCTACAATGAGCAGTTCTTC
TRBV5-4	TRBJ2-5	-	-	CASSLRGGETQYF	TGTGCCAGCAGCTTGAGGGGGGGAGAGACCCAGTACTTC
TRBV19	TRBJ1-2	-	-	CASSFPRSNYGYTF	TGTGCCAGTAGTTTCCCGAGATCTAACTATGGCTACACCTTC
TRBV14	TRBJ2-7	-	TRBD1	CASSQRQGLRNGEQYF	TGTGCCAGCAGCCAGCGACAGGGATTACGAAATGGCGAGCAGTACTTC
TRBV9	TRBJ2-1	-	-	CASSVGGAGNEQFF	TGTGCCAGCAGCGTAGGGGGGGCTGGCAATGAGCAGTTCTTC
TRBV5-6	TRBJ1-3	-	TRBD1	CASSPLGTVGNTIYF	TGTGCCAGCAGCCCTCTCGGGACAGTCGGAAACACCATATATTTT
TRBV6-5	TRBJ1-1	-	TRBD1	CASSYLGQGWTEAFF	TGTGCCAGCAGTTACCTCGGACAGGGTTGGACTGAAGCTTTCTTT
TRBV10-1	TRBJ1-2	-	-	CASSNGIPYGYTF	TGCGCCAGCAGTAACGGGATCCCGTACGGCTACACCTTC
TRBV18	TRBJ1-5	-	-	CASSAGAGGNQPQHF	TGTGCCAGCTCAGCAGGGGCGGGAGGCAATCAGCCCCAGCATTTT
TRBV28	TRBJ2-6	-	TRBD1	CASSSPGQFGANVLTF	TGTGCCAGCAGTTCACCGGGACAGTTTGGGGCCAACGTCCTGACTTTC
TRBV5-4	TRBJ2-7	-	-	CASSLPQSVEQYF	TGTGCCAGCAGCTTGCCCCAGTCGGTCGAGCAGTACTTC
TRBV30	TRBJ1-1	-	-	CAWSLGRNTEAFF	TGTGCCTGGAGTCTGGGAAGGAACACTGAAGCTTTCTTT
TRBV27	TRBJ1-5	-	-	CASSLGRNQPQHF	TGTGCCAGCAGTTTGGGGCGTAATCAGCCCCAGCATTTT
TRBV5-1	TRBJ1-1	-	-	CASSLVGLGNTEAFF	TGCGCCAGCAGCTTGGTGGGGTTGGGGAACACTGAAGCTTTCTTT
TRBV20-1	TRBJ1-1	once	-	CSARGGLGAFF	TGCAGTGCTAGGGGGGGGTTAGGGGCTTTCTTT
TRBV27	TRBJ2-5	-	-	CASSPRWQETQYF	TGTGCCAGCAGTCCAAGGTGGCAAGAGACCCAGTACTTC
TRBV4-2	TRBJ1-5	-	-	CASSQDSRQPQHF	TGTGCCAGCAGCCAAGACTCCCGACAGCCCCAGCATTTT
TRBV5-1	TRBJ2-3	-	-	CASSLEVFSPRDTQYF	TGCGCCAGCAGCTTGGAGGTCTTCTCACCGAGGGATACGCAGTATTTT
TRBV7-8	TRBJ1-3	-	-	CASSDPGAAGNTIYF	TGTGCCAGCAGCGACCCAGGGGCCGCTGGAAACACCATATATTTT
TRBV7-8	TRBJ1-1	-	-	CASVGHGYTEAFF	TGTGCCAGCGTAGGACACGGTTACACTGAAGCTTTCTTT
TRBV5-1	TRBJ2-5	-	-	CASSFDSTQETQYF	TGCGCCAGCAGCTTCGACAGTACCCAAGAGACCCAGTACTTC
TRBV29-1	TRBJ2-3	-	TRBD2	CSVKAGGPDTQYF	TGCAGCGTCAAAGCGGGAGGCCCAGATACGCAGTATTTT
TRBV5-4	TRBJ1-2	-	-	CASSLGGTAFVGYGYTF	TGTGCCAGCAGCTTGGGGGGGACTGCCTTCGTGGGGTATGGCTACACCTTC
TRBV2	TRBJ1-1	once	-	CASSPEAAEAFF	TGTGCCAGCAGCCCTGAAGCCGCTGAAGCTTTCTTT
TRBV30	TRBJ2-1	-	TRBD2	CAWSAPSGGMRYNEQFF	TGTGCCTGGAGTGCCCCTTCGGGGGGGATGAGGTACAATGAGCAGTTCTTC
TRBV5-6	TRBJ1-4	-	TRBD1	CASSFGRTGNEKLFF	TGTGCCAGCAGCTTCGGAAGGACAGGGAACGAAAAACTGTTTTTT
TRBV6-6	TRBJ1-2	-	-	CASSSDSTPGRYGYTF	TGTGCCAGCAGTTCCGACTCCACCCCGGGTCGATATGGCTACACCTTC
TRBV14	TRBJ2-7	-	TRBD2	CASSRHRGGWNEQYF	TGTGCCAGCAGCCGGCATCGGGGGGGGTGGAACGAGCAGTACTTC
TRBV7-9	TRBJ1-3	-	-	CASSLGKPFRGPGNTIYF	TGTGCCAGCAGCTTAGGGAAGCCGTTCCGGGGGCCAGGAAACACCATATATTTT
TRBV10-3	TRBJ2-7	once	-	CAIGASSYEQYF	TGTGCCATCGGGGCTAGCTCCTACGAGCAGTACTTC
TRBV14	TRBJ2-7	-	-	CASSQYRDYEQYF	TGTGCCAGCAGCCAGTACAGGGACTACGAGCAGTACTTC
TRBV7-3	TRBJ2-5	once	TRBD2	CASSSGTSGWETQYF	TGTGCCAGCAGCTCCGGGACTAGCGGGTGGGAGACCCAGTACTTC
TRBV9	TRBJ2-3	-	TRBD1	CASSGPGTGGLDTQYF	TGTGCCAGCAGCGGACCCGGGACAGGGGGCTTGGATACGCAGTATTTT
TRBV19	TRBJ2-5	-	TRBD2	CASRTSGGSRDQYF	TGTGCCAGTAGAACTAGCGGGGGATCTCGGGACCAGTACTTC
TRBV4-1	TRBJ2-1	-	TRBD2	CASSQGGGLDDEQFF	TGCGCCAGCAGCCAAGGGGGGGGACTAGACGATGAGCAGTTCTTC
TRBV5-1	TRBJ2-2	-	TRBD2	CASSLAGVTTGELFF	TGCGCCAGCAGCTTAGCGGGAGTCACAACCGGGGAGCTGTTTTTT
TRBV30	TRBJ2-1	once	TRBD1	CAWSLEGQGADNEQFF	TGTGCCTGGAGTTTGGAGGGACAGGGGGCAGACAATGAGCAGTTCTTC
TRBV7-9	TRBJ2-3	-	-	CASSLGVGESDTQYF	TGTGCCAGCAGCTTAGGGGTCGGAGAATCAGATACGCAGTATTTT
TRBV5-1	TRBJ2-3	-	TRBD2	CASSTLPRQRESTDTQYF	TGCGCCAGCAGCACCCTTCCTCGACAGCGGGAGAGCACAGATACGCAGTATTTT
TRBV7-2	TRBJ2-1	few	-	CASSPGTSNEQFF	TGTGCCAGCAGCCCCGGGACAAGCAATGAGCAGTTCTTC
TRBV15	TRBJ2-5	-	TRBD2	CATSGGGARETQYF	TGTGCCACCAGCGGCGGGGGGGCCCGCGAGACCCAGTACTTC
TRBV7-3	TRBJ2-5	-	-	CASSQAGQSLGTQYF	TGTGCCAGCAGCCAAGCGGGACAGTCCTTGGGGACCCAGTACTTC
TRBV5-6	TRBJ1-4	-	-	CASSLVATNEKLFF	TGTGCCAGCAGCTTAGTGGCAACTAATGAAAAACTGTTTTTT
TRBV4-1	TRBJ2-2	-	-	CASSQDISTGTTGELFF	TGCGCCAGCAGCCAAGATATCTCGACGGGAACGACCGGGGAGCTGTTTTTT
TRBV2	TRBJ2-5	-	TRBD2	CASSESRGRAVETQYF	TGTGCCAGCAGTGAATCGCGCGGGAGGGCCGTGGAGACCCAGTACTTC
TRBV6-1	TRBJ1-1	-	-	CASSVQSNTEAFF	TGTGCCAGCAGTGTTCAGTCGAACACTGAAGCTTTCTTT
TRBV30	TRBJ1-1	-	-	CAWSDGFGNTEAFF	TGTGCCTGGAGTGACGGGTTCGGGAACACTGAAGCTTTCTTT
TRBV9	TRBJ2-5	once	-	CASSVGPASETQYF	TGTGCCAGCAGCGTAGGGCCAGCGTCAGAGACCCAGTACTTC
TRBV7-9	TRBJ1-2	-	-	CASSHPDRDHGYTF	TGTGCCAGCAGCCACCCGGATAGGGACCATGGCTACACCTTC
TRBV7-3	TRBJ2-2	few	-	CASSPQSPGHYTGELFF	TGTGCCAGCAGCCCCCAAAGCCCGGGACACTACACCGGGGAGCTGTTTTTT
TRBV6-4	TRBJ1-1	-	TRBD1	CASSIGQGLGPNTEAFF	TGTGCCAGCAGTATCGGACAGGGCTTGGGTCCGAACACTGAAGCTTTCTTT
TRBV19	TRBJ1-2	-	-	CATSVGGNRNYGYTF	TGTGCCACTTCTGTCGGGGGGAATAGAAACTATGGCTACACCTTC
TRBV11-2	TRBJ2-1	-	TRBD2	CASSSLIGTSGMHEQFF	TGTGCCAGCAGCTCGTTGATCGGGACTAGCGGGATGCATGAGCAGTTCTTC